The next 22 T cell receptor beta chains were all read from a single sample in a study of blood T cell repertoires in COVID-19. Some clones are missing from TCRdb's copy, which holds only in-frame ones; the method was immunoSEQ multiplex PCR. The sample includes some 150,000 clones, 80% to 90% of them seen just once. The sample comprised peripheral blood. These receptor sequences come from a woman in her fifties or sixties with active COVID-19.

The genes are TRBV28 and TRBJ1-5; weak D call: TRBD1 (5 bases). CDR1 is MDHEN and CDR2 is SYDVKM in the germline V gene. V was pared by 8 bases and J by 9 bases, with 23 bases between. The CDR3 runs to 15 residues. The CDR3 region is CASGVWGDESRPQHF. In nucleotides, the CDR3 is TGTGCCAGCGGGGTCTGGGGGGATGAGTCGAGGCCCCAGCATTTT.

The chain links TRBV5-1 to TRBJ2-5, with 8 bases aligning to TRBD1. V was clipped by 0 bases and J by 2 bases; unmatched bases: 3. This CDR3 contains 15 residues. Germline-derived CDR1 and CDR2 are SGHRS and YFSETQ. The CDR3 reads CASSLGQGRQETQYF. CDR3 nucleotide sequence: TGCGCCAGCAGCTTGGGACAGGGGAGGCAAGAGACCCAGTACTTC.

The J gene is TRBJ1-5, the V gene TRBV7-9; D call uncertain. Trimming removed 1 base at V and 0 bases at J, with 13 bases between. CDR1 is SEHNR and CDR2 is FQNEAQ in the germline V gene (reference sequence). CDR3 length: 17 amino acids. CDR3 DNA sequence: TGTGCCAGCAGCTTAGGATCCCTCTCGAGTAGCAATCAGCCCCAGCATTTT. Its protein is CASSLGSLSSSNQPQHF. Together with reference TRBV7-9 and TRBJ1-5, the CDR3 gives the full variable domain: DTGVSQNPRHKITKRGQNVTFRCDPISEHNRLYWYRQTLGQGPEFLTYFQNEAQLEKSRLLSDRFSAERPKGSFSTLEIQRTEQGDSAMYLCASSLGSLSSSNQPQHFGDGTRLSIL.

CDR3 nucleotide sequence: TGTGCCAGCAGCGTAGAAGGGGGAGGGTATGAGACCCAGTACTTC. Amino acids: CASSVEGGGYETQYF. V gene TRBV9 combines with J gene TRBJ2-5; D is perhaps TRBD2 (7 bases). CDR1 and CDR2 from the germline V gene are SGDLS and YYNGEE. V dropped 0 bases and J dropped 5 bases, with 14 bases sitting between them. CDR3 size: 15 residues.

The CDR3 sequence is CASSLSGMSGNEQFF. DNA for the CDR3: TGTGCCAGCAGCCTTAGCGGGATGAGCGGCAATGAGCAGTTCTTC. The V and J genes are TRBV7-2 and TRBJ2-1; TRBD2 matches at 8 bases. Germline trimming cut 5 bases from V and 6 bases from J; bases unmatched to any gene: 9. This CDR3 spans 15 amino acids. Germline-derived CDR1 and CDR2 are SGHTA and FQGNSA.

The CDR3 nucleotides read TGTGCCAGCTCACCTCAAAACGGGGGTAACACTGAAGCTTTCTTT. As protein: CASSPQNGGNTEAFF. The gene calls are TRBV18 and TRBJ1-1, with a weak D call TRBD1 (5 bases). V was trimmed by 3 bases and J by 2 bases, leaving 13 bases between them. This CDR3 comprises 15 residues. From germline, CDR1 is KGHSH and CDR2 LQKENI.

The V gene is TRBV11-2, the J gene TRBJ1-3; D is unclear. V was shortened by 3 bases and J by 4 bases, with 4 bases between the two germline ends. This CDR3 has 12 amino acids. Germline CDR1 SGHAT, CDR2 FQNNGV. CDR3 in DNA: TGTGCCAGCAGCTTTATAGGAAACACCATATATTTT. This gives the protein CASSFIGNTIYF. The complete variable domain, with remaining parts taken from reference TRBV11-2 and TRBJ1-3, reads EAGVAQSPRYKIIEKRQSVAFWCNPISGHATLYWYQQILGQGPKLLIQFQNNGVVDDSQLPKDRFSAERLKGVDSTLKIQPAKLEDSAVYLCASSFIGNTIYFGEGSWLTVV.

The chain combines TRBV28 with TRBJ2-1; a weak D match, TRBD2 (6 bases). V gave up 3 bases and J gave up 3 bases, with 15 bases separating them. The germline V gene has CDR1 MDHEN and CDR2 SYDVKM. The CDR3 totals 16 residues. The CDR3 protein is CASSFLRREFYNEQFF. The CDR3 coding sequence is TGTGCCAGCAGTTTTCTTCGCCGGGAGTTCTACAATGAGCAGTTCTTC.

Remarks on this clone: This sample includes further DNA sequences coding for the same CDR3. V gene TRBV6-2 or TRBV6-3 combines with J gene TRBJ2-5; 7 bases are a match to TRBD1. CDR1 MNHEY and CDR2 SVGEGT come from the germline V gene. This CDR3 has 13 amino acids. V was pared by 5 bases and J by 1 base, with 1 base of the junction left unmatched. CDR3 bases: TGTGCCAGCAGTCGGGACAGCCAAGAGACCCAGTACTTC. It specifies CASSRDSQETQYF.

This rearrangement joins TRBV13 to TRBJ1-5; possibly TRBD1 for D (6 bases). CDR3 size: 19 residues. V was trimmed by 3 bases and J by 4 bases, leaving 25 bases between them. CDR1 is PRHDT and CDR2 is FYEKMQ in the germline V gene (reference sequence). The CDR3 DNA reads TGTGCCAGCAGCTTCGACGGGGTTCGGTCCGGGGGGGCGAATCAGCCCCAGCATTTT. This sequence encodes CASSFDGVRSGGANQPQHF.

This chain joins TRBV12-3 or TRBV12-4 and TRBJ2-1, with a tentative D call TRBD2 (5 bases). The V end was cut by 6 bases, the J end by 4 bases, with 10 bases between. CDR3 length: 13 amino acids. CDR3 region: CASSGIPYNEQFF. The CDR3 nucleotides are TGTGCCAGCAGCGGGATTCCTTACAATGAGCAGTTCTTC.

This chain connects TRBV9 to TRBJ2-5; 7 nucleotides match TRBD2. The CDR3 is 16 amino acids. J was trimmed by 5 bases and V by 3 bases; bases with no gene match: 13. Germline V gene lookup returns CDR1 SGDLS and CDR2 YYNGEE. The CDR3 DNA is TGTGCCAGCAGCGCAGGACAACTCAGCGGGGTGGAGACCCAGTACTTC. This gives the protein CASSAGQLSGVETQYF.

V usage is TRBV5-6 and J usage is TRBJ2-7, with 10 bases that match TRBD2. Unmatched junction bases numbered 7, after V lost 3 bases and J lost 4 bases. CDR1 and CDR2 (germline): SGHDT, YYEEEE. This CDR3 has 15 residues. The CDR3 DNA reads TGTGCCAGCAGCTCGGAGCGGGAGGGGAGGTACGAGCAGTACTTC. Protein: CASSSEREGRYEQYF. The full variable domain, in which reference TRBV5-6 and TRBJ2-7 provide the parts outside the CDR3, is DAGVTQSPTHLIKTRGQQVTLRCSPKSGHDTVSWYQQALGQGPQFIFQYYEEEERQRGNFPDRFSGHQFPNYSSELNVNALLLGDSALYLCASSSEREGRYEQYFGPGTRLTVT.

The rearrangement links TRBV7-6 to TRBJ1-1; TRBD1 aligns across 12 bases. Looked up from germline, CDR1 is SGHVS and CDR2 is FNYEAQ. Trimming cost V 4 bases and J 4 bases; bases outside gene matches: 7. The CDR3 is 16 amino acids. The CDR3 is CASSWDRGRGSTEAFF. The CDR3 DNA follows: TGTGCCAGCAGCTGGGACAGGGGGCGAGGGAGCACTGAAGCTTTCTTT.

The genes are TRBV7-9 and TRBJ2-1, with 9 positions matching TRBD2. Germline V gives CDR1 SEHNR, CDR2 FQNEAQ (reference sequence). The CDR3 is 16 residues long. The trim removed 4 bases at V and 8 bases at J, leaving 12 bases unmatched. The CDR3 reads CASSSPRAGGWDEQFF. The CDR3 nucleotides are TGTGCCAGCAGCTCTCCTCGAGCGGGAGGATGGGATGAGCAGTTCTTC.

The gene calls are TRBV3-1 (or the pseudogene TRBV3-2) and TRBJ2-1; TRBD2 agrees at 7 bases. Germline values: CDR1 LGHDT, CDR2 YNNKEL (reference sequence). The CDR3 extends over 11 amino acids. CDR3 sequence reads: CACRGSYEQFF. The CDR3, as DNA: TGTGCGTGCCGCGGGAGTTATGAGCAGTTCTTC.

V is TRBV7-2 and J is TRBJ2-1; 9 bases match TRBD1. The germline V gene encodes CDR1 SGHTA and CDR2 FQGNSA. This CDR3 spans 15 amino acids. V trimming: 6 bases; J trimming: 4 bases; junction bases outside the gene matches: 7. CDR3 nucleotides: TGTGCCAGCAGACAGGACAGGGGTGAGTACAATGAGCAGTTCTTC. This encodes CASRQDRGEYNEQFF.

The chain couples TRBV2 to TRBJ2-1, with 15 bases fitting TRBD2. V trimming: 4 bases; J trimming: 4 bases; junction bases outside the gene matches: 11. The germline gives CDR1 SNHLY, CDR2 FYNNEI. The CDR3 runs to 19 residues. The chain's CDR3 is CASSGGIGTSGRYYNEQFF. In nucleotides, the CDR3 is TGTGCCAGCAGTGGGGGAATTGGGACTAGCGGGAGGTATTACAATGAGCAGTTCTTC.

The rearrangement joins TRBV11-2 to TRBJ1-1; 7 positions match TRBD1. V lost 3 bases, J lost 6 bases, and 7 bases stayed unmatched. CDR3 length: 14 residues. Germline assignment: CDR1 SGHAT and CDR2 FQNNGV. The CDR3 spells CASSFLIQGAEAFF. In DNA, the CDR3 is TGTGCCAGCAGCTTCCTTATCCAGGGGGCTGAAGCTTTCTTT.

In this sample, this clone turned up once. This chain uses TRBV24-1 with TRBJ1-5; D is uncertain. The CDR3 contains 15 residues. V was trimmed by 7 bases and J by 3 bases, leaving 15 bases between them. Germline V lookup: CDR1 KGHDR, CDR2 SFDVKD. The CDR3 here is CATSPSGGPNQPQHF. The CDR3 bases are TGTGCCACCAGCCCTTCTGGCGGGCCCAATCAGCCCCAGCATTTT.

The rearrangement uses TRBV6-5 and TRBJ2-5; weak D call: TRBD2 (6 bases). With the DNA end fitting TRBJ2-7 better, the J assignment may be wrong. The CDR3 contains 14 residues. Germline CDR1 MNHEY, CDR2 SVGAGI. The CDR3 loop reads CASSPRRDSYEQYF. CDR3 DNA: TGTGCCAGCAGCCCACGGCGGGACTCCTACGAGCAGTACTTC.

The CDR3 here is CASSLPTGGVKNGYTF. In DNA form, the CDR3 reads TGTGCCAGTAGTCTACCTACAGGGGGCGTGAAGAATGGCTACACCTTC. The chain is built from TRBV19 and TRBJ1-2; 9 bases fit TRBD1. The V and J ends lost 5 bases and 6 bases, in that order; junction bases with no gene match: 13. Germline CDR1 reads LNHDA; CDR2 reads SQIVND (reference sequence). This CDR3 is 16 amino acids long.